Listed here is a single T cell receptor (beta chain). Germline lookup yields CDR1 MNHEY and CDR2 SVGEGT. The V gene end was trimmed by 2 bases and the J gene end by 2 bases; junction bases not matched to a gene: 1. This CDR3 comprises 16 residues. Time point meaning: patch test 3, about 24 weeks after DPC sensitization. The sample's treatment: therapeutic diphenylcyclopropenone sensitization with weekly scalp DPC. The sample is drawn from a study of human T cells and chemical hapten exposure. TCRdb re-analysed the RACE reads in MiXCR, keeping a single row per CDR3 protein. The sample has 150,000 to 200,000 distinct CDR3 sequences; 25% to 30% are singletons.

The chain has TRBV6-2 or TRBV6-3 and TRBJ2-1; TRBD2 agrees at 12 bases. Sequences were derived from whole blood, sampled in connection with sensitization to the hapten diphenylcyclopropenone (DPC). The TCR sequence derives from a woman between 18 and 30 years old with alopecia areata. Some clones in this sample may be carry-over from other donors' samples. DNA for the CDR3: TGTGCCAGCAGTTACGGACTAGCGGGAACCTACAATGAGCAGTTCTTC. Its protein product is CASSYGLAGTYNEQFF.